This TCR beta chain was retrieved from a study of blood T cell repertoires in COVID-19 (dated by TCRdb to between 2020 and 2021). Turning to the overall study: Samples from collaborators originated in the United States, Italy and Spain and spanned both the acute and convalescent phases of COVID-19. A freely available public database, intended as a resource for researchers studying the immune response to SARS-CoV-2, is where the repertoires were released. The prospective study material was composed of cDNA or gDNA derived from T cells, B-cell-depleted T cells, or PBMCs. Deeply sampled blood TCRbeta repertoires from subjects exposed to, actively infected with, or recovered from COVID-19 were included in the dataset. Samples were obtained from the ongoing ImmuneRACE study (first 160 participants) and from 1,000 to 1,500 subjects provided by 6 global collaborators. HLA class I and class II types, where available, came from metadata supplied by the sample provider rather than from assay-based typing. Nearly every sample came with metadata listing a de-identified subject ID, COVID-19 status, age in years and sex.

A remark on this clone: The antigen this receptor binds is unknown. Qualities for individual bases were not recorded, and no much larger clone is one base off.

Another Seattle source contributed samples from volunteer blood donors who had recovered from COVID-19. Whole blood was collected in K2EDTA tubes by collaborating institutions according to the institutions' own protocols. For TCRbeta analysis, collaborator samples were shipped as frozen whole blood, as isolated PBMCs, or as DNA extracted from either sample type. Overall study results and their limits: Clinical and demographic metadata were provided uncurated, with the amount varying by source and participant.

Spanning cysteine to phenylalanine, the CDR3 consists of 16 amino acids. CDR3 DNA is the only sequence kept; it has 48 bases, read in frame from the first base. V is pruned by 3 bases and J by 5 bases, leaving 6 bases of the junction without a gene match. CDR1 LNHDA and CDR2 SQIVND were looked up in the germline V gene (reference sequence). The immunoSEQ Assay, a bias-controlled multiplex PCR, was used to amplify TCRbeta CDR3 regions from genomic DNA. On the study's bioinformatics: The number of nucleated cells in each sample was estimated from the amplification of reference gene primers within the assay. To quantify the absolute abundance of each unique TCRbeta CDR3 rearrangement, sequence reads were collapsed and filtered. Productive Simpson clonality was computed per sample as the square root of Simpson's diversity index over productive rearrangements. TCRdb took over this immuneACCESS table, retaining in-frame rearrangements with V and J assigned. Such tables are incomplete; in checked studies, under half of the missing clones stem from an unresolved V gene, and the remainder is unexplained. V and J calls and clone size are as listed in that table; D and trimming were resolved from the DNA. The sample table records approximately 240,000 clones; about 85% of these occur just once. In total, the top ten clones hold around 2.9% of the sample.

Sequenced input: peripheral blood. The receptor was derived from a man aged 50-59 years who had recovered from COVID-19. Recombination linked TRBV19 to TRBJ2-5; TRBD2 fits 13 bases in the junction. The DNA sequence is TGTGCCAGTAGTATCCGACTAGCGGGAGGCGGGGAGACCCAGTACTTC. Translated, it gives CASSIRLAGGGETQYF.